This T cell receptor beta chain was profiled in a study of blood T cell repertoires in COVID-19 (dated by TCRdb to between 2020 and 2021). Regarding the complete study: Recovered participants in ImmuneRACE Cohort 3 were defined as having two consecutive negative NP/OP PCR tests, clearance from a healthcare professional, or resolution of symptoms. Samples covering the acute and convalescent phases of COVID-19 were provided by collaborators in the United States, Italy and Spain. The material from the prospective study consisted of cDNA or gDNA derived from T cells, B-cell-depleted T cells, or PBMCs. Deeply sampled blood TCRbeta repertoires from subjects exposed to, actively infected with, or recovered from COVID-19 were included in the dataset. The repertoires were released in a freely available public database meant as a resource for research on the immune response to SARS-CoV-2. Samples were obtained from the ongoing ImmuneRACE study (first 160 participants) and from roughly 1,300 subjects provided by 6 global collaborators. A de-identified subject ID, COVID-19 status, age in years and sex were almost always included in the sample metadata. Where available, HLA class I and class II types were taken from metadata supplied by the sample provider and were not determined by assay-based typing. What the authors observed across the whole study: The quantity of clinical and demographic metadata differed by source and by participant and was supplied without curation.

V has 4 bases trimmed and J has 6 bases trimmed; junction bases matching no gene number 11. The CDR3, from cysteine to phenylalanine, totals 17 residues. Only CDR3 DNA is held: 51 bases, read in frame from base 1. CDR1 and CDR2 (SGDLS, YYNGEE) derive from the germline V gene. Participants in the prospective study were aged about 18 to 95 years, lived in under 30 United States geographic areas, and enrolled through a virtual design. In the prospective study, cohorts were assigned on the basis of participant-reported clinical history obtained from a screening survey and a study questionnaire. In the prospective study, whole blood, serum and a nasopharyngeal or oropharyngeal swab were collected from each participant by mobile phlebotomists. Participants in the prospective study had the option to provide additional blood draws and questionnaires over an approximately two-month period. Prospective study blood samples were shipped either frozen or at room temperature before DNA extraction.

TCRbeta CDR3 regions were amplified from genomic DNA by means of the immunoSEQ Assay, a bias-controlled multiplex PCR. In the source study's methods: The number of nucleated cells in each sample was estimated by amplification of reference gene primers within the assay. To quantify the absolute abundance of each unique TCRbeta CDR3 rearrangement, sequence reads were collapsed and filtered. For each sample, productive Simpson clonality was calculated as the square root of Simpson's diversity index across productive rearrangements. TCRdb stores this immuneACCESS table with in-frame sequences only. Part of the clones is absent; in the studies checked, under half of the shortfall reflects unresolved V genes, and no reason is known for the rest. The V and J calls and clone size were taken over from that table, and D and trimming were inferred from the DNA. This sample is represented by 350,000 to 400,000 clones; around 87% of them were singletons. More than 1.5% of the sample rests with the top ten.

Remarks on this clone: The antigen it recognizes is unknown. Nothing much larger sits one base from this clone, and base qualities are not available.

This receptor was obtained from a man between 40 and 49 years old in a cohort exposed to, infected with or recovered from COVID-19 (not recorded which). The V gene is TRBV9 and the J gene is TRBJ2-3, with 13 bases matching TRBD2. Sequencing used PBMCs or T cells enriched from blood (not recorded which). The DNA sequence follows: TGTGCCAGCAGCCCCGGACTAGCGGGAGTTTTGGGGGATACGCAGTATTTT. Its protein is CASSPGLAGVLGDTQYF.